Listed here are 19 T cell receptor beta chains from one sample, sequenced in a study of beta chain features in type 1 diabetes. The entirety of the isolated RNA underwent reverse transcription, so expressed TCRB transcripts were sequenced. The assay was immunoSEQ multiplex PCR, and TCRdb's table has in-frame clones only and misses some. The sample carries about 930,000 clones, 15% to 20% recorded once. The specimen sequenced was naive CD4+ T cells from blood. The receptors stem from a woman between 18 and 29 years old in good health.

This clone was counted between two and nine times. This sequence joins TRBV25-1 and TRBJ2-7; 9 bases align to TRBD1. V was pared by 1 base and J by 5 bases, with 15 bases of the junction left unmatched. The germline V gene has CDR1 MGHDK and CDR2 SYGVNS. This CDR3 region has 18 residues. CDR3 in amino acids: CASSEWGQGSSTLDEQYF. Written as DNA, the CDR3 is TGTGCCAGCAGTGAATGGGGACAGGGATCATCTACCCTCGACGAGCAGTACTTC.

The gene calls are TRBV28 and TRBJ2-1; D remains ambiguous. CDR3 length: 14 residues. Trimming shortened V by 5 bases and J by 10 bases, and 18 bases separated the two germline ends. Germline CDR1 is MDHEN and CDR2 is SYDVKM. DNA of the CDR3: TGTGCCAGCAGTGAACCCCTTGGTTTCCGAGAGCAGTTCTTC. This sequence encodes CASSEPLGFREQFF.

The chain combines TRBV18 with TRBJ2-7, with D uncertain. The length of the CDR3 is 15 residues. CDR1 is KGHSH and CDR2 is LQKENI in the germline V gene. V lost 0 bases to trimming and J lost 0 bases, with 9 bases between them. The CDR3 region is CASSPPSFPSYEQYF. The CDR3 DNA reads TGTGCCAGCTCACCACCGAGCTTCCCCTCCTACGAGCAGTACTTC.

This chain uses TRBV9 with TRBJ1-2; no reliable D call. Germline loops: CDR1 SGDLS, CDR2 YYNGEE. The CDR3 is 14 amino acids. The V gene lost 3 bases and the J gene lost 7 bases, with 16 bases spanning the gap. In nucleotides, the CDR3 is TGTGCCAGCAGCGCCCTGAGAGGACGGGGTGGCTACACCTTC. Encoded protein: CASSALRGRGGYTF.

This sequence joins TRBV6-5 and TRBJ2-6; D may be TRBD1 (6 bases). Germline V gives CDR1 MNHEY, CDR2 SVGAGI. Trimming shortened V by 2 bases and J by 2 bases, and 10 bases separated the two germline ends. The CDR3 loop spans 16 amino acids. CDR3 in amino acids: CASSYRTGTGANVLTF. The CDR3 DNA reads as TGTGCCAGCAGTTACCGTACAGGGACTGGGGCCAACGTCCTGACTTTC.

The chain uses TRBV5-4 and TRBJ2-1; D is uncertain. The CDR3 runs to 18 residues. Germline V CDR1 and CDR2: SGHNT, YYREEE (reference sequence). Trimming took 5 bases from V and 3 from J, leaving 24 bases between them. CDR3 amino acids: CASRPNGIQQLYYNEQFF. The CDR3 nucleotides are TGTGCCAGCAGACCAAACGGTATTCAACAGCTATACTACAATGAGCAGTTCTTC.

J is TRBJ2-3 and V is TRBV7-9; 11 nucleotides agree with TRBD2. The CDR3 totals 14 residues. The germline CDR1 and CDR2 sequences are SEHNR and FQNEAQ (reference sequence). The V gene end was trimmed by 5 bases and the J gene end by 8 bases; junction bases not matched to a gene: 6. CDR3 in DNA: TGTGCCAGCAGCGTACTAGCGGGAGCAGGTACGCAGTATTTT. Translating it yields CASSVLAGAGTQYF.

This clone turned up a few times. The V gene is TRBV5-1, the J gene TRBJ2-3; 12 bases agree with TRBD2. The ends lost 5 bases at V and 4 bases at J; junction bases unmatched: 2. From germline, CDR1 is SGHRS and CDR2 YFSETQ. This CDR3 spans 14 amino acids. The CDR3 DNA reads TGCGCCAGCAGGGCTAGCGGGAGGGCAGATACGCAGTATTTT. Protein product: CASRASGRADTQYF.

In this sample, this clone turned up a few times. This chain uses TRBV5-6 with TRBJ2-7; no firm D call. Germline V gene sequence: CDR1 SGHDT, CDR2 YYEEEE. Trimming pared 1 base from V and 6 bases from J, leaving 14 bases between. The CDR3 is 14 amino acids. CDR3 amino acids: CASSLWQVRGEQYF. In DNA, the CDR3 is TGTGCCAGCAGCTTGTGGCAGGTCAGAGGCGAGCAGTACTTC.

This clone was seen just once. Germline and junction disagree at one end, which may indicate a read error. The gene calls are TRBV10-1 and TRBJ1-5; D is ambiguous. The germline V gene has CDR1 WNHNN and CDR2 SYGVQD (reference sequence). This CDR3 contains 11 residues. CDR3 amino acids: CASSDVPRSDF. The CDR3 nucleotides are TGCGCCAGCAGTGATGTCCCCCGGTCGGATTTT.

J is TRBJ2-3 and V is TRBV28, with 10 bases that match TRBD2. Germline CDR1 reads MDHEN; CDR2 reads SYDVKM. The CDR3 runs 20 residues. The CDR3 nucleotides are TGTGCTACCCACCCTTGGACAGTCAACGGAGCGGGAGGGTACACAGATACGCAGTATTTT. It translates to CATHPWTVNGAGGYTDTQYF.

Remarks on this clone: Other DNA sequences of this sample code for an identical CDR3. The CDR3 DNA reads as TGTGCCAGCAGTGTCGGTAGCGGGAGGTCTTACGAGCAGTACTTC. Translation: CASSVGSGRSYEQYF. The chain combines TRBV2 with TRBJ2-7, with 10 bases that match TRBD2. The trim removed 4 bases at V and 4 bases at J, leaving 7 bases unmatched. This CDR3 has 15 residues. From germline, CDR1 is SNHLY and CDR2 FYNNEI. Together with reference TRBV2 and TRBJ2-7, the CDR3 gives the full variable domain: EPEVTQTPSHQVTQMGQEVILRCVPISNHLYFYWYRQILGQKVEFLVSFYNNEISEKSEIFDDQFSVERPDGSNFTLKIRSTKLEDSAMYFCASSVGSGRSYEQYFGPGTRLTVT.

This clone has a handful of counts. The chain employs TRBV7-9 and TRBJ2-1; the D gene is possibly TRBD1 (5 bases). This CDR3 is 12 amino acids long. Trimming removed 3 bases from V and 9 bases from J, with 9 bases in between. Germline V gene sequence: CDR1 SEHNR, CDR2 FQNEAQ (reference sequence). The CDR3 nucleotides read TGTGCCAGCAGCTTCGACAGTGCTGAGCAGTTCTTC. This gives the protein CASSFDSAEQFF. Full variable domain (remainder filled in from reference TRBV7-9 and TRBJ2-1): DTGVSQNPRHKITKRGQNVTFRCDPISEHNRLYWYRQTLGQGPEFLTYFQNEAQLEKSRLLSDRFSAERPKGSFSTLEIQRTEQGDSAMYLCASSFDSAEQFFGPGTRLTVL.

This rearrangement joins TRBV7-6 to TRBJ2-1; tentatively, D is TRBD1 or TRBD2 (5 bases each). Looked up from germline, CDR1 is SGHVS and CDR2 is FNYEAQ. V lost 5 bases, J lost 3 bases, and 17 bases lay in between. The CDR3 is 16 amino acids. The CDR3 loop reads CASSRNAGTNYNEQFF. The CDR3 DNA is TGTGCCAGCAGCAGAAACGCAGGGACCAACTACAATGAGCAGTTCTTC.

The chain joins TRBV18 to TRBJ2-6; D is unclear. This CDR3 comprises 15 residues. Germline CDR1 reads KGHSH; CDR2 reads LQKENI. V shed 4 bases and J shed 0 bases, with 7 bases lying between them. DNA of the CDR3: TGTGCCAGCTCACTGAGGAGCTCTGGGGCCAACGTCCTGACTTTC. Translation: CASSLRSSGANVLTF.

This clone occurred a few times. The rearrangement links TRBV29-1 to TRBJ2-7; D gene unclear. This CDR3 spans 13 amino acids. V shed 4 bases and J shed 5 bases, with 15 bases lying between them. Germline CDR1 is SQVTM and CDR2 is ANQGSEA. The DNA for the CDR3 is TGCAGCGTTGTCGGCCGGTTTTCACACGAGCAGTACTTC. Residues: CSVVGRFSHEQYF.

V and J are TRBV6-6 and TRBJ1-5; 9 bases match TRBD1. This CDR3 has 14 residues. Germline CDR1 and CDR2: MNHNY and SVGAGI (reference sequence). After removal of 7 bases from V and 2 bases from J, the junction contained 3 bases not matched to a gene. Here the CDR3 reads CASTDRGGNQPQHF. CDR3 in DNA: TGTGCCAGCACGGACAGGGGTGGCAATCAGCCCCAGCATTTT.

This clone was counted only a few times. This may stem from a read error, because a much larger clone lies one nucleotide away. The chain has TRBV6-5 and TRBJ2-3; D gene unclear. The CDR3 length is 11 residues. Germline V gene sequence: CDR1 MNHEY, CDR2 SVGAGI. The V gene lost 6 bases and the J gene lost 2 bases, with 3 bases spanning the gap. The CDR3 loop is CASRHTDTQYF. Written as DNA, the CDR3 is TGTGCCAGCAGGCACACAGATACGCAGTATTTT.

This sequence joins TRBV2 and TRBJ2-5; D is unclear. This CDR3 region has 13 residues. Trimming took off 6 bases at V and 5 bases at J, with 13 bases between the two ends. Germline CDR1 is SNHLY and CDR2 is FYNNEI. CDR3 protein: CASSVLVRETQYF. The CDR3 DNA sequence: TGTGCCAGCAGCGTGCTTGTTCGGGAGACCCAGTACTTC.